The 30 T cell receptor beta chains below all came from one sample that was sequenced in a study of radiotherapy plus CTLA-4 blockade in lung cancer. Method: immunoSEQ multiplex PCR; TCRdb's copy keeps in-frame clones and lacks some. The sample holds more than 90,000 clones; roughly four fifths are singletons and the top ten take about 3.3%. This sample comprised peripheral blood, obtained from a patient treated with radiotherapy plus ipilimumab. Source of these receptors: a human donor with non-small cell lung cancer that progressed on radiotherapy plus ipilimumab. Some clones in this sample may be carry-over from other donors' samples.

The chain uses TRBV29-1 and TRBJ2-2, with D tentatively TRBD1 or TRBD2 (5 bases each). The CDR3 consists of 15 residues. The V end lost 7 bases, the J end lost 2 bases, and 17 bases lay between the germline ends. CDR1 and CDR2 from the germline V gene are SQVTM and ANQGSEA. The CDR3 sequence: CSATGRQTNTGELFF. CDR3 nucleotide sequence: TGCAGCGCTACGGGACGGCAGACTAACACCGGGGAGCTGTTTTTT.

The CDR3 reads CASSPSGPPYNEQFF. As DNA, the CDR3 is TGCGCCAGCAGCCCTAGCGGGCCGCCCTACAATGAGCAGTTCTTC. The chain is built from TRBV5-1 and TRBJ2-1; 8 nucleotides match TRBD2. The V gene's germline CDR1 is SGHRS and CDR2 YFSETQ. The CDR3 runs to 15 residues. V was pared by 4 bases and J by 2 bases, with 5 bases of the junction left unmatched.

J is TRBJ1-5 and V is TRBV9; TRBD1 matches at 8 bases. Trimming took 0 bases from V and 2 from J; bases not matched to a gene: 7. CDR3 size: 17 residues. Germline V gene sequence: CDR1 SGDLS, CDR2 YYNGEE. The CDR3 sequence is CASSVGQGLTGNQPQHF. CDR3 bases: TGTGCCAGCAGCGTAGGACAGGGGCTGACGGGCAATCAGCCCCAGCATTTT.

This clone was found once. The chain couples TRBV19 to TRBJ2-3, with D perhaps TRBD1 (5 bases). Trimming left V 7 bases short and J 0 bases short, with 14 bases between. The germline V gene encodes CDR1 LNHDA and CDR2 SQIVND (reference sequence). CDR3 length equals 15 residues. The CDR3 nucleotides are TGTGCCAGTAATAACAGGAGAACTAGCACAGATACGCAGTATTTT. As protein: CASNNRRTSTDTQYF. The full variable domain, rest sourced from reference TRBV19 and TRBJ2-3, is DGGITQSPKYLFRKEGQNVTLSCEQNLNHDAMYWYRQDPGQGLRLIYYSQIVNDFQKGDIAEGYSVSREKKESFPLTVTSAQKNPTAFYLCASNNRRTSTDTQYFGPGTRLTVL.

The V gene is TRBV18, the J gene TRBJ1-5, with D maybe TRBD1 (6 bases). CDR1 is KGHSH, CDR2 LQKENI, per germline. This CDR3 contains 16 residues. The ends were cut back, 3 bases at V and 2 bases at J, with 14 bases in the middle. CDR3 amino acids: CASSPKQGLGNQPQHF. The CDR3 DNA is TGTGCCAGCTCACCTAAACAGGGATTGGGCAATCAGCCCCAGCATTTT. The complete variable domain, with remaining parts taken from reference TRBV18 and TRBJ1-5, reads NAGVMQNPRHLVRRRGQEARLRCSPMKGHSHVYWYRQLPEEGLKFMVYLQKENIIDESGMPKERFSAEFPKEGPSILRIQQVVRGDSAAYFCASSPKQGLGNQPQHFGDGTRLSIL.

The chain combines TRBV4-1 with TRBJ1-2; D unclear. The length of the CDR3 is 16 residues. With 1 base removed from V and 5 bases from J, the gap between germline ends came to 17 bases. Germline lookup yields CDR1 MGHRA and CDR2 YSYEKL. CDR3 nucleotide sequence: TGCGCCAGCAGCCAAGTTCCAGGTGTAACCTATTATGGCTACACCTTC. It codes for CASSQVPGVTYYGYTF.

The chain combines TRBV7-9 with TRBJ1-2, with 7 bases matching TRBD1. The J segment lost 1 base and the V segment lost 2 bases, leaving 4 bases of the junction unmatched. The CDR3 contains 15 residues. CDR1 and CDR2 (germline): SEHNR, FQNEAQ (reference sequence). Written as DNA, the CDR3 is TGTGCCAGCAGCTTACAAGGGACAGTTAACTATGGCTACACCTTC. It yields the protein CASSLQGTVNYGYTF.

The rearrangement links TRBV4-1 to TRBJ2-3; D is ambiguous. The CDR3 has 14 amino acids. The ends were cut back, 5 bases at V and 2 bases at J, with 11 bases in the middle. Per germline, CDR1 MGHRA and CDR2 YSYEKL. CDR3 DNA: TGCGCCAGCAGCGATAGCCGGTTCACAGATACGCAGTATTTT. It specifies CASSDSRFTDTQYF.

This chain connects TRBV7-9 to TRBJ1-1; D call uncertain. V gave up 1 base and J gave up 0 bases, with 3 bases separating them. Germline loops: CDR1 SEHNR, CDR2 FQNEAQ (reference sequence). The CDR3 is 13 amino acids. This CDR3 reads CASSLDMNTEAFF. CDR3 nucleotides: TGTGCCAGCAGCTTAGACATGAACACTGAAGCTTTCTTT.

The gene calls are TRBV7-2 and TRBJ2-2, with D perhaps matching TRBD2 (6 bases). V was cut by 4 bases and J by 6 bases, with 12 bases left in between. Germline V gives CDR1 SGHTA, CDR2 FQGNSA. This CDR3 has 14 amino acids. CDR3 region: CASSSGLFSGELFF. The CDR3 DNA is TGTGCCAGCAGCTCGGGACTGTTTTCCGGGGAGCTGTTTTTT.

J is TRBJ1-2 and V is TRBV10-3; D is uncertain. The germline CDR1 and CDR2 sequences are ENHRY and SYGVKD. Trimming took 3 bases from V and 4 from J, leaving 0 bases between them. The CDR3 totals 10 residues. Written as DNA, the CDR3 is TGTGCCATCAGTGACTATGGCTACACCTTC. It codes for CAISDYGYTF.

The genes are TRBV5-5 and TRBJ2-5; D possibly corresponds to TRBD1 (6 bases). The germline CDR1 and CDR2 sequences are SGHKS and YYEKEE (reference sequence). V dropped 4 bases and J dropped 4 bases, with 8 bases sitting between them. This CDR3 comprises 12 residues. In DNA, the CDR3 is TGTGCCAGCAGCAGGGACATAGAGACCCAGTACTTC. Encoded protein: CASSRDIETQYF. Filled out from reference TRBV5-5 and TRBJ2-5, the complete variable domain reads DAGVTQSPTHLIKTRGQQVTLRCSPISGHKSVSWYQQVLGQGPQFIFQYYEKEERGRGNFPDRFSARQFPNYSSELNVNALLLGDSALYLCASSRDIETQYFGPGTRLLVL.

CDR3 sequence: CASSQDRGRGEKLFF. The CDR3 nucleotides are TGCGCCAGCAGCCAAGACAGGGGGCGCGGTGAAAAACTGTTTTTT. J is TRBJ1-4 and V is TRBV4-3, with TRBD1 matching 8 bases. The CDR3 contains 15 residues. The ends lost 0 bases at V and 7 bases at J; junction bases unmatched: 4. The germline V gene encodes CDR1 LGHNA and CDR2 YSLEER.

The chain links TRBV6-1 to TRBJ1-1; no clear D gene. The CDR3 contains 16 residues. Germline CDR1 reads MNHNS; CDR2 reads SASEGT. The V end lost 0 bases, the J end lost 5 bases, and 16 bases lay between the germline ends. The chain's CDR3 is CASSEARGSPITEAFF. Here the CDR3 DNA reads TGTGCCAGCAGTGAAGCGCGCGGCAGCCCTATTACTGAAGCTTTCTTT.

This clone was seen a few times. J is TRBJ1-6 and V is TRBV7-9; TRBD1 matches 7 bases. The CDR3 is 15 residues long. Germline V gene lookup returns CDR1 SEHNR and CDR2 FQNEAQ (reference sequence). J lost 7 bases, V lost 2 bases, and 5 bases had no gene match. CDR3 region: CASSLLQGVNSPLHF. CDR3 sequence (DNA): TGTGCCAGCAGCTTACTTCAGGGGGTCAATTCACCCCTCCACTTT.

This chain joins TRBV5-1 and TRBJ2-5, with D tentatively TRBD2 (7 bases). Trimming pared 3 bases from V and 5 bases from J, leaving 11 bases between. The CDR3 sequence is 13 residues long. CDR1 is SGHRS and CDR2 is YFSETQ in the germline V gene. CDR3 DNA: TGCGCCAGCAGCTCGGGGGGCCGGGAGACCCAGTACTTC. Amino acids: CASSSGGRETQYF.

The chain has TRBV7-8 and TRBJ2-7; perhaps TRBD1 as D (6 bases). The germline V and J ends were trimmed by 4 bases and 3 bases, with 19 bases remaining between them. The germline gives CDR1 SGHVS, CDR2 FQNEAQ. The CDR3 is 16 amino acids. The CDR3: CASSSDRDKDFYEQYF. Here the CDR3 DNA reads TGTGCCAGCAGCTCGGACCGGGACAAAGATTTCTACGAGCAGTACTTC.

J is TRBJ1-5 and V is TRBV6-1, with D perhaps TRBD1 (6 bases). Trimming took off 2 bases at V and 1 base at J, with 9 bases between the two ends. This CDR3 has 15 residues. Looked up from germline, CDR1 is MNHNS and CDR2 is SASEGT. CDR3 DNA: TGTGCCAGCAGTGAATGGGGGGCGAGCAATCAGCCCCAGCATTTT. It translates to CASSEWGASNQPQHF.

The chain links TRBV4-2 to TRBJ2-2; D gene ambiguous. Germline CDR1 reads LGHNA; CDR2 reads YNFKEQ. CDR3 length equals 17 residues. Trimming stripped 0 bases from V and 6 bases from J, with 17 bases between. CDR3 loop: CASSQDLGPGFAGELFF. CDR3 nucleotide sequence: TGTGCCAGCAGCCAAGATCTGGGCCCCGGGTTCGCCGGGGAGCTGTTTTTT.

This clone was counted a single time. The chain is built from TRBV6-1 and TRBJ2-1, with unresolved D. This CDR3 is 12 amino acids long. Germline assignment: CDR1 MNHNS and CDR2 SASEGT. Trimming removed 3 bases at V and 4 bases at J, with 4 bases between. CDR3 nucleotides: TGTGCCAGCAGTGATAGTTACAATGAGCAGTTCTTC. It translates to CASSDSYNEQFF.

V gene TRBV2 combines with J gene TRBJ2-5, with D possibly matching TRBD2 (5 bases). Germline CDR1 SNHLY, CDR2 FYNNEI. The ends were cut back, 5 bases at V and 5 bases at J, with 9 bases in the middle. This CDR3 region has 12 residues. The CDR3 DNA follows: TGTGCCAGCAGTAAACAGCGGGAGACCCAGTACTTC. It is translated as CASSKQRETQYF. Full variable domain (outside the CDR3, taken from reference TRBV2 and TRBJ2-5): EPEVTQTPSHQVTQMGQEVILRCVPISNHLYFYWYRQILGQKVEFLVSFYNNEISEKSEIFDDQFSVERPDGSNFTLKIRSTKLEDSAMYFCASSKQRETQYFGPGTRLLVL.

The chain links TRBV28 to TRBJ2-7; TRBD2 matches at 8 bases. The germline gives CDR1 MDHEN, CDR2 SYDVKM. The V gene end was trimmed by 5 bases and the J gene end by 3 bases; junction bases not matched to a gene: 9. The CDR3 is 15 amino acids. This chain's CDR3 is CASSALSGGLYEQYF. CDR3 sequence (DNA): TGTGCCAGCAGTGCCCTCTCGGGGGGGCTCTACGAGCAGTACTTC.

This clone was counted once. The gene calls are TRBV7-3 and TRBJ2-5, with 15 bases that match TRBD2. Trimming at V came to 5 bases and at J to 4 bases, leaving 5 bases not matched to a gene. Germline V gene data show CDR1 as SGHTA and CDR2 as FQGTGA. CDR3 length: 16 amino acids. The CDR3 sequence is CASSQGTSGGLETQYF. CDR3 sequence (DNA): TGTGCCAGCAGCCAAGGGACTAGCGGGGGGCTAGAGACCCAGTACTTC.

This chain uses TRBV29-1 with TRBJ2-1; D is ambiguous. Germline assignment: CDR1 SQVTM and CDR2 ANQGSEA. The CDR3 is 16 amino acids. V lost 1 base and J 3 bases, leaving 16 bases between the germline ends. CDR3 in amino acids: CSVEGGQSLFYNEQFF. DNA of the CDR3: TGCAGCGTTGAAGGTGGCCAGTCCCTCTTCTACAATGAGCAGTTCTTC.

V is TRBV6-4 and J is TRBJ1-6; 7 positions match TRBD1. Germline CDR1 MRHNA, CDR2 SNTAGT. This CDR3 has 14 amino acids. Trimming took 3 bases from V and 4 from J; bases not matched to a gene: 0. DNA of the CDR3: TGTGCCAGCAGTGAACAGGGGTATAATTCACCCCTCCACTTT. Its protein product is CASSEQGYNSPLHF.

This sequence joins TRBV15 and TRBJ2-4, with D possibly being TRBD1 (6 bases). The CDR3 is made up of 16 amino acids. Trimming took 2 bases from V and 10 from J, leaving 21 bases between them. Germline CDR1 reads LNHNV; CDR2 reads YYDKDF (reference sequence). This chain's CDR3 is CATSRRHLRDRSIQYF. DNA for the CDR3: TGTGCCACCAGCAGACGACATCTGAGAGACAGGTCAATTCAGTACTTC.

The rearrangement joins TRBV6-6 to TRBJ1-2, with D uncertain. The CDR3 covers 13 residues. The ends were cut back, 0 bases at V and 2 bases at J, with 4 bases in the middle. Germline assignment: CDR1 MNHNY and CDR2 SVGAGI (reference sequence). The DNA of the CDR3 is TGTGCCAGCAGTTACTCGAGGAACTATGGCTACACCTTC. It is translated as CASSYSRNYGYTF.

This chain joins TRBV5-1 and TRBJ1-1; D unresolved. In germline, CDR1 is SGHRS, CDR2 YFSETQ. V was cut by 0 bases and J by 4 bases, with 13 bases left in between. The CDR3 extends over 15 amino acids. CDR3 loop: CASSLGTSGVTEAFF. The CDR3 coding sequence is TGCGCCAGCAGCTTGGGAACTTCCGGGGTCACTGAAGCTTTCTTT.

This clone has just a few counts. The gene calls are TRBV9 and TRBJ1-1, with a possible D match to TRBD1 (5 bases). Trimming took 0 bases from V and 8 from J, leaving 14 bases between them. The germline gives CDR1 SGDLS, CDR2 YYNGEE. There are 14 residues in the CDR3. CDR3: CASSVDGWDREAFF. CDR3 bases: TGTGCCAGCAGCGTAGATGGGTGGGACCGGGAAGCTTTCTTT.

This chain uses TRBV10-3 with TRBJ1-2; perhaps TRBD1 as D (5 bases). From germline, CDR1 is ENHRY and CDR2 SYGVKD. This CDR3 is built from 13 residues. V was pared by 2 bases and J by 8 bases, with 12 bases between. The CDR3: CAISEDSGIGYTF. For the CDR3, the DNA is TGTGCCATCAGTGAGGACAGCGGTATAGGCTACACCTTC.